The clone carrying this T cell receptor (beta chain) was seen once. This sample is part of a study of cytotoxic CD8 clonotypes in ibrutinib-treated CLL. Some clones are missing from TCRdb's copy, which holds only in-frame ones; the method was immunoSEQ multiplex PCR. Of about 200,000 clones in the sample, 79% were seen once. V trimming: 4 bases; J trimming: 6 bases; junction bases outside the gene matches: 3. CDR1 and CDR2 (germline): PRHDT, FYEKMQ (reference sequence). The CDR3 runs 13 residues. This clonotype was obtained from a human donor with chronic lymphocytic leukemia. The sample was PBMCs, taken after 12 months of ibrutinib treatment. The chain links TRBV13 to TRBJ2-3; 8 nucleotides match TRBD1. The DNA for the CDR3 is TGTGCCAGCAGCTCGAACAGGGGGGATACGCAGTATTTT. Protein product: CASSSNRGDTQYF.